This T cell receptor (beta chain) was recovered during a study of blood T cell repertoires in COVID-19. The CDR3 extends over 12 amino acids. Germline V lookup: CDR1 MDHEN, CDR2 SYDVKM. The V end lost 3 bases, the J end lost 7 bases, and 10 bases lay between the germline ends. Method: immunoSEQ multiplex PCR; TCRdb's copy keeps in-frame clones and lacks some. This repertoire shows roughly 250,000 clones, about 80% found once; its top ten account for approximately 9.4%. The TCR was taken from a woman aged 80 or over with acute or convalescent COVID-19. What was sequenced was peripheral blood. The chain combines TRBV28 with TRBJ2-7, with D possibly matching TRBD2 (6 bases). The CDR3 region is CASSFRAGEQYF. The CDR3 DNA reads as TGTGCCAGCAGTTTTAGAGCGGGTGAGCAGTACTTC.